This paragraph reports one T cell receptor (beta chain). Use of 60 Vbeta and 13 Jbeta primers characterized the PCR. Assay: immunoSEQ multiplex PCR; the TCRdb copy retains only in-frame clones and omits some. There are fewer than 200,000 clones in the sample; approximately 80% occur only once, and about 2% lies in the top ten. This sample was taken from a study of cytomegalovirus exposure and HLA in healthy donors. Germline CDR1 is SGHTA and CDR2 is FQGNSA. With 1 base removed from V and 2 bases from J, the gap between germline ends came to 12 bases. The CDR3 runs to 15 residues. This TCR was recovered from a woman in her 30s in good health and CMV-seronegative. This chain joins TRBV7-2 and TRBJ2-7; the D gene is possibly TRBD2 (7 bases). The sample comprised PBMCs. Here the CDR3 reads CASSLVVGGPYEQYF. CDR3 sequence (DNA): TGTGCCAGCAGCTTAGTCGTGGGGGGGCCCTACGAGCAGTACTTC. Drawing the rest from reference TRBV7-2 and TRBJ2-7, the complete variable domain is GAGVSQSPSNKVTEKGKDVELRCDPISGHTALYWYRQSLGQGLEFLIYFQGNSAPDKSGLPSDRFSAERTGGSVSTLTIQRTQQEDSAVYLCASSLVVGGPYEQYFGPGTRLTVT.